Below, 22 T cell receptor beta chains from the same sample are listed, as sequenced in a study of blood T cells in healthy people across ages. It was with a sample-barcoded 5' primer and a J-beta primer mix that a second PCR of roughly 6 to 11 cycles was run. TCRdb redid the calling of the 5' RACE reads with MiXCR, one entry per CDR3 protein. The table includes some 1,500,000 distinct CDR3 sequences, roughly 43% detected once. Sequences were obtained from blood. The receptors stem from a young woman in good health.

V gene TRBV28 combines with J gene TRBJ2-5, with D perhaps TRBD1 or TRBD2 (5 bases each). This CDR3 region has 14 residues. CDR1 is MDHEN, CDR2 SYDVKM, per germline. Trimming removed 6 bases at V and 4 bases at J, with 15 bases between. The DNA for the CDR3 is TGTGCCAGCAGGAGGGCAGGGATGGGAGAGACCCAGTACTTC. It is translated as CASRRAGMGETQYF.

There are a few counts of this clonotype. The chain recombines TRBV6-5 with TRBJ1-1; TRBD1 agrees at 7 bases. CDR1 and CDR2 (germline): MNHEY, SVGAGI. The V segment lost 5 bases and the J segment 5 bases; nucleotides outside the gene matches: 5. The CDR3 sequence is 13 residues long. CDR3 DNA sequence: TGTGCCAGCAGTACAGGGGCGAGAACTGAAGCTTTCTTT. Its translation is CASSTGARTEAFF.

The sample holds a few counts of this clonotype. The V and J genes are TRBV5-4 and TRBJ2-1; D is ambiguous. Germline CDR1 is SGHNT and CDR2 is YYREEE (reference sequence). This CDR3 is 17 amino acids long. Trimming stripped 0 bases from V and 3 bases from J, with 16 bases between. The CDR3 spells CASSLVPASVGYNEQFF. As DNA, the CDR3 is TGTGCCAGCAGCTTGGTCCCCGCTAGTGTCGGCTACAATGAGCAGTTCTTC.

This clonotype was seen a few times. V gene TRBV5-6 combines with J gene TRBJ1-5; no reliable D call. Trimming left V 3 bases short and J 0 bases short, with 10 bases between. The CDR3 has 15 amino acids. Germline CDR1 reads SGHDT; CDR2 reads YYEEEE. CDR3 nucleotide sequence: TGTGCCAGCAGCTCAGCGCGGGGTAGCAATCAGCCCCAGCATTTT. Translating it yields CASSSARGSNQPQHF. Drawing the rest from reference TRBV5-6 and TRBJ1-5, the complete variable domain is DAGVTQSPTHLIKTRGQQVTLRCSPKSGHDTVSWYQQALGQGPQFIFQYYEEEERQRGNFPDRFSGHQFPNYSSELNVNALLLGDSALYLCASSSARGSNQPQHFGDGTRLSIL.

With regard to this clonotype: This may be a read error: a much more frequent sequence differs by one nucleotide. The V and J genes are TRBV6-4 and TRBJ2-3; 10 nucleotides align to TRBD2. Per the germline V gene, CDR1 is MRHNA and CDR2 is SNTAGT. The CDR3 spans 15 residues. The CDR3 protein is CATSDGTSDTDTQYF. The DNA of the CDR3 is TGTGCCACCAGTGACGGGACTAGCGACACAGATACGCAGTATTTT.

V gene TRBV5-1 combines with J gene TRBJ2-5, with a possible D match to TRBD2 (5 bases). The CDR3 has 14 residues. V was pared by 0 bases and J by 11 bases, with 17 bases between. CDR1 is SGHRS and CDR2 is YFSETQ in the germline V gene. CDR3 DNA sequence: TGCGCCAGCAGCTTGGTGTACGGGAACAATGAGCAGTACTTC. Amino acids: CASSLVYGNNEQYF.

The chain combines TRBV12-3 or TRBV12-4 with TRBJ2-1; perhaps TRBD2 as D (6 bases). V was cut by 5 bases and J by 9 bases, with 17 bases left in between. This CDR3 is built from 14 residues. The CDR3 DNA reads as TGTGCCAGCAGTCAGAGTCTAGCGAGTATTGAGCAGTTCTTC. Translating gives CASSQSLASIEQFF.

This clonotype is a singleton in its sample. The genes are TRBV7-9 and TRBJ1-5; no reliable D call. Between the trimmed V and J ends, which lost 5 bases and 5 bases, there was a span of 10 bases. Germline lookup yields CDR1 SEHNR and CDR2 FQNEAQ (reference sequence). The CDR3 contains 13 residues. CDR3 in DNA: TGTGCCAGCAGCACGGGAGTCGATCAGCCCCAGCATTTT. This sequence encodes CASSTGVDQPQHF.

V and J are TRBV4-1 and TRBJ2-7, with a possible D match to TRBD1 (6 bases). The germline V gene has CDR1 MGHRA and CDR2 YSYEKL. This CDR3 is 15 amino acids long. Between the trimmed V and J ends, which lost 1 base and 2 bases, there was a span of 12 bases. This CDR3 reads CASSQGEQGTYEQYF. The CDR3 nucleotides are TGCGCCAGCAGCCAAGGAGAACAGGGAACCTACGAGCAGTACTTC.

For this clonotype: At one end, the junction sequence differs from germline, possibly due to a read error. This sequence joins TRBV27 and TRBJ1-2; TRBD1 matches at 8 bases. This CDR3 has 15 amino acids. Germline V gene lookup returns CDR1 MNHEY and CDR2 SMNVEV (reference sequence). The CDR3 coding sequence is TGTGCCAGCAGTCCAAAAGGGACAGGCACGTATGGCTATACCTTC. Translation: CASSPKGTGTYGYTF.

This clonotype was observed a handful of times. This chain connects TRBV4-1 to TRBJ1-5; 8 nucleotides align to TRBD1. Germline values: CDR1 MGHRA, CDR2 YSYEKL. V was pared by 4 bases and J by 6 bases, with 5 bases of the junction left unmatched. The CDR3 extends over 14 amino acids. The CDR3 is CASSLDRAGQPQHF. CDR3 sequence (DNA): TGCGCCAGCAGCCTGGACAGGGCGGGTCAGCCCCAGCATTTT.

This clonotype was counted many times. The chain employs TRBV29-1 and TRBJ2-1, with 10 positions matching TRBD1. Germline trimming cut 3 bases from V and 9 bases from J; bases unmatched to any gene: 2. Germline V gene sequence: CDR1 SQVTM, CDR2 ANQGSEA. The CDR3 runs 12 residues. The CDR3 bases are TGCAGCGTTGACGACAGGGGGCCTGAGCAGTTCTTC. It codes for CSVDDRGPEQFF.

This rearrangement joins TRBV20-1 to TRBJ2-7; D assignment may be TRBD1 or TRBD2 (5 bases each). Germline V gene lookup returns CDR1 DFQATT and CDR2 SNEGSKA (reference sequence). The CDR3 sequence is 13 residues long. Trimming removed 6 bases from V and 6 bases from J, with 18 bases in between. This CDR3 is CSADRGTTSEQYF. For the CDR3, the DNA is TGCAGTGCGGATCGTGGGACCACCAGCGAGCAGTACTTC.

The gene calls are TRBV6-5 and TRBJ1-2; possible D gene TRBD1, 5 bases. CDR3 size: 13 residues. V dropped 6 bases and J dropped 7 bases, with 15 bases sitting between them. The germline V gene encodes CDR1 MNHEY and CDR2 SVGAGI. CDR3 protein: CASSGGRGCGYTF. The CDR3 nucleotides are TGTGCCAGCAGCGGGGGAAGAGGGTGTGGCTACACCTTC.

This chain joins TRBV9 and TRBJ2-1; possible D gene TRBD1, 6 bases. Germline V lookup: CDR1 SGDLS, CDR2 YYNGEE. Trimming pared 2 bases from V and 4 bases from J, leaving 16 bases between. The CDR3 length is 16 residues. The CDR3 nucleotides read TGTGCCAGCAGCGTGGAACAGGGTGGGGTGTACAATGAGCAGTTCTTC. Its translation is CASSVEQGGVYNEQFF.

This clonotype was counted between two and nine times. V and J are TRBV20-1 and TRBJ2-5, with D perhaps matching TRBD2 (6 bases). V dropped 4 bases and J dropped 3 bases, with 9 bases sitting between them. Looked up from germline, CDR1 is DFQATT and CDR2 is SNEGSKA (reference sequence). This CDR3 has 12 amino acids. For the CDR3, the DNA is TGCAGTGCTATGCCTAGCGAAGAGACCCAGTACTTC. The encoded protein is CSAMPSEETQYF.

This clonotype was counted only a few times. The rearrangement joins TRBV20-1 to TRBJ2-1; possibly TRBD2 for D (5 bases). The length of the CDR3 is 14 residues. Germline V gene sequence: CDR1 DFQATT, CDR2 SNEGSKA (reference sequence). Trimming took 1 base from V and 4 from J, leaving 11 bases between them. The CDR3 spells CSARVGNPYNEQFF. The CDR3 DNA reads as TGCAGTGCTAGAGTCGGGAATCCGTACAATGAGCAGTTCTTC.

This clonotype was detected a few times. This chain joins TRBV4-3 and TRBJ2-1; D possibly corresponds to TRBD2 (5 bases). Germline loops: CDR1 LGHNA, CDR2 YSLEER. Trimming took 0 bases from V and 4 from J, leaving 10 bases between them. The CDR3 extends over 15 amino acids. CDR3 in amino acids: CASSQDPDFYNEQFF. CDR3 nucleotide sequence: TGCGCCAGCAGCCAAGATCCGGACTTTTACAATGAGCAGTTCTTC.

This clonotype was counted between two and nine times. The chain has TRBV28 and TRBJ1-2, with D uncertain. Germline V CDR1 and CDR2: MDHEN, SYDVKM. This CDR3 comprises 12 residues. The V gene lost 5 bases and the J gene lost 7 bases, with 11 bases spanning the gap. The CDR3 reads CASSPQSLGYTF. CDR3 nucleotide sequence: TGTGCCAGCAGTCCACAGTCTCTTGGCTACACCTTC.

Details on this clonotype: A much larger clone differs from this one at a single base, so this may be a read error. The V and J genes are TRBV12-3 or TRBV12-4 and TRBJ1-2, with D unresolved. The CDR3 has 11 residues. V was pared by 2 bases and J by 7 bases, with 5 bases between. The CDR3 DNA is TGTGCCAGCAGTTTAAGGGTTGGCTACACCTTC. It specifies CASSLRVGYTF.

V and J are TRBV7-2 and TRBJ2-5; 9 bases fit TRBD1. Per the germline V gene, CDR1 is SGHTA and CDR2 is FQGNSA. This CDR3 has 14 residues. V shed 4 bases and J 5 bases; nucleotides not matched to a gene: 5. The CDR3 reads CASSSGTGWETQYF. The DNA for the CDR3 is TGTGCCAGCAGCTCAGGGACAGGGTGGGAGACCCAGTACTTC.

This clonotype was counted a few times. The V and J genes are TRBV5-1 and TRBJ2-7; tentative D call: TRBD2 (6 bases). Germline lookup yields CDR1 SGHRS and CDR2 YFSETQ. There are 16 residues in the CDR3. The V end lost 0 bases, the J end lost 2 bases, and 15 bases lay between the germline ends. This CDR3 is CASSLGVRGETYEQYF. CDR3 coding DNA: TGCGCCAGCAGCTTGGGCGTCCGCGGGGAGACCTACGAGCAGTACTTC. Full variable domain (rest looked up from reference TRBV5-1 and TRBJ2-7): KAGVTQTPRYLIKTRGQQVTLSCSPISGHRSVSWYQQTPGQGLQFLFEYFSETQRNKGNFPGRFSGRQFSNSRSEMNVSTLELGDSALYLCASSLGVRGETYEQYFGPGTRLTVT.